This T cell receptor (beta chain) was sequenced in a study of cytomegalovirus exposure and HLA in healthy donors. Study details: Roughly 86 million unique TCRs from HLA-typed donors made up an early data release. Findings of the study overall: Despite most TCR sequences being rare, some public TCRs occurred in many donors. Confirmation in vitro established that three CMV-associated chains were specific for CMV antigens.

The PCR was carried out with 60 Vbeta primers and 13 Jbeta primers. Only in-frame clones appear in the TCRdb table, and some are missing; sequencing was by immunoSEQ multiplex PCR. Of 100,000 to 150,000 clones listed, approximately 80% were seen once; the top ten hold 0.55% to 0.75%. As for this clone: Its target is not known.

Germline V gene data show CDR1 as SGHRS and CDR2 as YFSETQ. The CDR3 covers 15 residues. V trimming: 0 bases; J trimming: 3 bases; junction bases outside the gene matches: 2. This sequence joins TRBV5-1 and TRBJ1-5; 8 positions agree with TRBD1. The sequencing input was PBMCs. This sequence originates from a man younger than 35 in good health and CMV-seronegative. CDR3 sequence (DNA): TGCGCCAGCAGCTTGGGGACAGGGTACAATCAGCCCCAGCATTTT. It translates to CASSLGTGYNQPQHF.